What follows are 2 T cell receptor beta chains derived from one specimen sequenced in a study of blood T cells in healthy people across ages. The second PCR ran about 6 to 12 cycles with a sample-barcoded 5' primer and J-beta primers. TCRdb re-called the 5' RACE reads with MiXCR, one entry per CDR3 protein. The data show roughly 2 million distinct CDR3 sequences, around half seen once. Sequencing was performed on blood. These receptors were obtained from a woman in her forties in good health.

The chain recombines TRBV12-3 or TRBV12-4 with TRBJ2-1; D call uncertain. V was cut by 1 base and J by 0 bases, with 10 bases left in between. The CDR3 runs to 16 residues. CDR3 nucleotide sequence: TGTGCCAGCAGTTTAGGAGGATTAGGCTCCTACAATGAGCAGTTCTTC. This translates into CASSLGGLGSYNEQFF.

With respect to this clonotype: An end of the junction differs from the germline gene, which may be a read error. CDR3 protein: CASSFPSGGANERFF. The CDR3 DNA reads TGTGCCAGCAGCTTTCCTAGCGGGGGGGCCAATGAGCGGTTCTTC. The J gene is TRBJ2-1, the V gene TRBV5-6; the match to TRBD2 covers 12 bases. The CDR3 is 15 residues long. Germline V gene lookup returns CDR1 SGHDT and CDR2 YYEEEE.